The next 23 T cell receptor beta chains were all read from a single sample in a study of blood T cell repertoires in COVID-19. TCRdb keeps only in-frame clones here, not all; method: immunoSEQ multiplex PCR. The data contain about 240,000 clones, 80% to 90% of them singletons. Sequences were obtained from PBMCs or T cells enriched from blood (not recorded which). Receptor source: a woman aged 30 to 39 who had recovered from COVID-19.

In DNA, the CDR3 is TGTGCCAGCAGTTTATCAGGGACTAGCGGGAACACCGGGGAGCTGTTTTTT. Its protein product is CASSLSGTSGNTGELFF. The chain links TRBV27 to TRBJ2-2; 11 bases align to TRBD2. Looked up from germline, CDR1 is MNHEY and CDR2 is SMNVEV (reference sequence). With 0 bases clipped from V and 1 base from J, the junction kept 1 base outside the gene matches. CDR3 length equals 17 residues.

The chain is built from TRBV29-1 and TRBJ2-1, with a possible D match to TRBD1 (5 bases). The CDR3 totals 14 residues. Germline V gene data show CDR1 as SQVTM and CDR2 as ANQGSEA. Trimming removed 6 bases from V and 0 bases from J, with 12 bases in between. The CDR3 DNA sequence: TGCAGCGTAGGGGTTACCGGCTCCTACAATGAGCAGTTCTTC. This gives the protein CSVGVTGSYNEQFF.

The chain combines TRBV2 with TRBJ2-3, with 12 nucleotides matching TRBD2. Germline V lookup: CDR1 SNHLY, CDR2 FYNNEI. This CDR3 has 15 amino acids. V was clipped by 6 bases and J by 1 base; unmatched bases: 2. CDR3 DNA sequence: TGTGCCAGCAGACGGACTAGCGGGGGCACAGATACGCAGTATTTT. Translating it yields CASRRTSGGTDTQYF.

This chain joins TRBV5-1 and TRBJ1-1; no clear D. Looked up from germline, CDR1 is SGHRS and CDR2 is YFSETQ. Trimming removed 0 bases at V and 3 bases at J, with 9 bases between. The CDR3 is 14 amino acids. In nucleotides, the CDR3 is TGCGCCAGCAGCTTGGAATTGAGTTACACTGAAGCTTTCTTT. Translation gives CASSLELSYTEAFF.

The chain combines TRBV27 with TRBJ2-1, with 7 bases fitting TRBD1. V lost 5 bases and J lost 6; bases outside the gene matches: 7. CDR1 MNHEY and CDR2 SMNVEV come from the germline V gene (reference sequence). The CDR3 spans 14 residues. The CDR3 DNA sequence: TGTGCCAGCAGTAAAAATACAGGGGTCAATGAGCAGTTCTTC. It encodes CASSKNTGVNEQFF.

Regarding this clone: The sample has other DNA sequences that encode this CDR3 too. The CDR3 protein is CASSQAGGRDGYTF. The DNA of the CDR3 is TGTGCCAGCAGCCAAGCGGGGGGGCGAGATGGCTACACCTTC. The rearrangement links TRBV4-2 to TRBJ1-2; D possibly corresponds to TRBD1 (6 bases). Trimming shortened V by 1 base and J by 6 bases, and 12 bases separated the two germline ends. Per germline, CDR1 LGHNA and CDR2 YNFKEQ. The length of the CDR3 is 14 residues.

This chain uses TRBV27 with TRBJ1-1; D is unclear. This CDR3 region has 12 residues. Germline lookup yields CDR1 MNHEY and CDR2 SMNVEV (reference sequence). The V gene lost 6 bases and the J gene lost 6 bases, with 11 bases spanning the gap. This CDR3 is CASSTMGAEAFF. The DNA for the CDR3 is TGTGCCAGCAGCACCATGGGCGCTGAAGCTTTCTTT.

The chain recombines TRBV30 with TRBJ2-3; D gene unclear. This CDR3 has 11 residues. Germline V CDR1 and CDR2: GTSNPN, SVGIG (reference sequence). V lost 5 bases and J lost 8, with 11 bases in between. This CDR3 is CAWETTGTQYF. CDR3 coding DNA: TGTGCCTGGGAAACTACGGGTACGCAGTATTTT.

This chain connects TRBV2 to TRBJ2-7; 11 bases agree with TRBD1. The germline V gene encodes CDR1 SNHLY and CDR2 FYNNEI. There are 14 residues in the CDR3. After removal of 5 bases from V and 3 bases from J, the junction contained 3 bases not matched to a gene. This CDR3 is CASSTDRGHYEQYF. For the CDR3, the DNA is TGTGCCAGCAGTACGGACAGGGGGCACTACGAGCAGTACTTC.

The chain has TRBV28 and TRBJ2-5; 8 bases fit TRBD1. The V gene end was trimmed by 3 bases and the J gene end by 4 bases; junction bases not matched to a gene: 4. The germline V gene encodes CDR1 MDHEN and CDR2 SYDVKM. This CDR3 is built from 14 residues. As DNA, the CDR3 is TGTGCCAGCAGTTTCGCGGACAGGGTAGAGACCCAGTACTTC. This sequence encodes CASSFADRVETQYF.

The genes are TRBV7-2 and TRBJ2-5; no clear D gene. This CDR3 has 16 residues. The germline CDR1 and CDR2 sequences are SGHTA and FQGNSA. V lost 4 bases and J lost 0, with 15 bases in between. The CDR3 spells CASSSGPLAYQETQYF. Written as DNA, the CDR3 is TGTGCCAGCAGCTCGGGTCCACTGGCGTACCAAGAGACCCAGTACTTC.

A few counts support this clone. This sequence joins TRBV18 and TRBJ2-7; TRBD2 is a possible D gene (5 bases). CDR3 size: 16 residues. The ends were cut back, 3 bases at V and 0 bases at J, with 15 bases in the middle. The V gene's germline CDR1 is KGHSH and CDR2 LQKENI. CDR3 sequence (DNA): TGTGCCAGCTCACCCGTGGGTGCGGGCCCCTCCTACGAGCAGTACTTC. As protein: CASSPVGAGPSYEQYF.

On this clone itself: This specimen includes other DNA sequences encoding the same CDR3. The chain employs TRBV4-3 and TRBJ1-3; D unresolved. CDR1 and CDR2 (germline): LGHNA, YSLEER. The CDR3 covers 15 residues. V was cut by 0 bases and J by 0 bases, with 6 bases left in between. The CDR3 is CASSQDLSSGNTIYF. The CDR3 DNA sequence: TGCGCCAGCAGCCAAGATCTAAGCTCTGGAAACACCATATATTTT.

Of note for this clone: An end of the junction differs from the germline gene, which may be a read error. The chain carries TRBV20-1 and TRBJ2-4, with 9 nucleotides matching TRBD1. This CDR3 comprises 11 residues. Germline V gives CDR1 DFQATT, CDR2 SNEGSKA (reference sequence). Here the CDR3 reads CSAGGQGIKYF. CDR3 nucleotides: TGCAGTGCCGGGGGACAGGGCATTAAGTACTTC.

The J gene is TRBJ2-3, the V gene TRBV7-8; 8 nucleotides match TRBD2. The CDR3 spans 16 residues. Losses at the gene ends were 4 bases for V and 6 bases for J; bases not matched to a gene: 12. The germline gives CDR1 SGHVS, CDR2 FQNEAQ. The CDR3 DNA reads TGTGCCAGCAGCTCCCCCCGGGAGGGTGGCTTGGATACGCAGTATTTT. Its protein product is CASSSPREGGLDTQYF. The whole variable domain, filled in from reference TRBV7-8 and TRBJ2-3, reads GAGVSQSPRYKVAKRGQDVALRCDPISGHVSLFWYQQALGQGPEFLTYFQNEAQLDKSGLPSDRFFAERPEGSVSTLKIQRTQQEDSAVYLCASSSPREGGLDTQYFGPGTRLTVL.

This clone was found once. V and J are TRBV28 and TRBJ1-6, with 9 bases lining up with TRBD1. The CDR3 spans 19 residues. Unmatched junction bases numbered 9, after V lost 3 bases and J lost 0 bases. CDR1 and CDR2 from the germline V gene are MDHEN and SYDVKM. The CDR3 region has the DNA TGTGCCAGCAGTTTCTCCGGGACAGGGAAGGGCTCCTATAATTCACCCCTCCACTTT. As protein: CASSFSGTGKGSYNSPLHF. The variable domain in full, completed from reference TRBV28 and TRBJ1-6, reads DVKVTQSSRYLVKRTGEKVFLECVQDMDHENMFWYRQDPGLGLRLIYFSYDVKMKEKGDIPEGYSVSREKKERFSLILESASTNQTSMYLCASSFSGTGKGSYNSPLHFGNGTRLTVT.

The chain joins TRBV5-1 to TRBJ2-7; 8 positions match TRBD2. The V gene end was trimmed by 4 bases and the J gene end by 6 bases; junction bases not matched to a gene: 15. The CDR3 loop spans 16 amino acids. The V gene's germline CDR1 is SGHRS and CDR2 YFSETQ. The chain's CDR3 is CASSLLIGLATGEQYF. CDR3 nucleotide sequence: TGCGCCAGCAGCCTCCTAATCGGACTAGCCACGGGCGAGCAGTACTTC.

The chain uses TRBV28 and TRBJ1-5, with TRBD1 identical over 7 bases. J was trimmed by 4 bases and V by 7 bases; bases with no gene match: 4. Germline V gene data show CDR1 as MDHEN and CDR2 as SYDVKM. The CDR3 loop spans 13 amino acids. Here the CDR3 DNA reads TGTGCCAGCACCCGGGACAGTAATCAGCCCCAGCATTTT. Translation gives CASTRDSNQPQHF. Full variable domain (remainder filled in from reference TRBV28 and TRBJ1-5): DVKVTQSSRYLVKRTGEKVFLECVQDMDHENMFWYRQDPGLGLRLIYFSYDVKMKEKGDIPEGYSVSREKKERFSLILESASTNQTSMYLCASTRDSNQPQHFGDGTRLSIL.

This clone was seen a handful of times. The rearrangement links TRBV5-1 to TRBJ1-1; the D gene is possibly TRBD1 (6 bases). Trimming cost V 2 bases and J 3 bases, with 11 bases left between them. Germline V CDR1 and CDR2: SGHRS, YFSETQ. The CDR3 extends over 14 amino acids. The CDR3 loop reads CASSFQGTDTEAFF. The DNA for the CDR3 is TGCGCCAGCAGCTTTCAGGGGACGGACACTGAAGCTTTCTTT.

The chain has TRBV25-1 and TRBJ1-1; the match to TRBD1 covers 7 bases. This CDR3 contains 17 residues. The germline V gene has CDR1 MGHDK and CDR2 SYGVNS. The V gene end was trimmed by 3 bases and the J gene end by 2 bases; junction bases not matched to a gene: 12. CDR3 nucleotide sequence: TGTGCCAGCAGTGATATGAGAGGGGGCAGGGGAAACACTGAAGCTTTCTTT. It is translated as CASSDMRGGRGNTEAFF. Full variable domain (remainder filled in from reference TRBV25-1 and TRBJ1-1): EADIYQTPRYLVIGTGKKITLECSQTMGHDKMYWYQQDPGMELHLIHYSYGVNSTEKGDLSSESTVSRIRTEHFPLTLESARPSHTSQYLCASSDMRGGRGNTEAFFGQGTRLTVV.

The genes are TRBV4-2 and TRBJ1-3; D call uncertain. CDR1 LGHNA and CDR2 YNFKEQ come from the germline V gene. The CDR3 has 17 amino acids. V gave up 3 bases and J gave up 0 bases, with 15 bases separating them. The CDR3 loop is CASSQLTSRSSGNTIYF. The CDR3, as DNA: TGTGCCAGCAGCCAGCTTACTTCCCGGAGCTCTGGAAACACCATATATTTT.

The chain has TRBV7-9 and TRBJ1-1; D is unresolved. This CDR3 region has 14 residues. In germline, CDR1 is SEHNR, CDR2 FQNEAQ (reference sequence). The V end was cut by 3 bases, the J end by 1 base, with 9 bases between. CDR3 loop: CASSFGRRNTEAFF. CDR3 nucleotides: TGTGCCAGCAGCTTTGGCCGGAGGAACACTGAAGCTTTCTTT.

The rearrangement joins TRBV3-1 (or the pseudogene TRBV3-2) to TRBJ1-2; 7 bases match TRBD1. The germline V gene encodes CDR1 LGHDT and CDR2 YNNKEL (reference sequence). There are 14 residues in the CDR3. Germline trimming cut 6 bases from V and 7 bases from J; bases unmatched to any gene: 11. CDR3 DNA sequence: TGTGCCAGCAGTCCGACAGGGAGGTCCGGTGGCTACACCTTC. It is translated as CASSPTGRSGGYTF.